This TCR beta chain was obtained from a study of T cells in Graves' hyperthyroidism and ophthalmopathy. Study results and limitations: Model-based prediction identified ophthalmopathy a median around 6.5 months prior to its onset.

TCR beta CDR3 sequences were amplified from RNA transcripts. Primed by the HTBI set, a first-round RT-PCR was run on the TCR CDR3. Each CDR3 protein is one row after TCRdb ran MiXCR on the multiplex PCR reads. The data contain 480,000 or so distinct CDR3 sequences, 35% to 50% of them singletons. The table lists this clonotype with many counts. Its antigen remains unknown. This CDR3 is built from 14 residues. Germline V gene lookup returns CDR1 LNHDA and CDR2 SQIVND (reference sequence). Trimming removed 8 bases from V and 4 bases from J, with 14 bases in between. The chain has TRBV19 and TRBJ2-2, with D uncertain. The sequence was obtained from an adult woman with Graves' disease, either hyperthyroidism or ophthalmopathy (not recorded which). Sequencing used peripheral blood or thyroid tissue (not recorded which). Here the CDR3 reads CASHFGGFTGELFF. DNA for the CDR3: TGTGCCAGTCACTTTGGTGGTTTCACCGGGGAGCTGTTTTTT.